This T cell receptor (beta chain) was observed in a study of blood T cells in healthy people across ages. Regarding the study as a whole: Age showed a roughly linear inverse relationship with TCR beta diversity per million T cells.

Each donor had around 9.8 milliliters of peripheral blood drawn. Notes on this clonotype: The antigen is not known.

Combining a sample-barcoded 5' primer with a J-beta primer mix, a second PCR ran for 7 to 11 cycles. TCRdb passed the 5' RACE reads through MiXCR, listing each CDR3 protein once. In the table there are 1.8 million or so distinct CDR3 sequences, around 42% of which are singletons. The germline gives CDR1 KGHDR, CDR2 SFDVKD. Trimming left V 9 bases short and J 2 bases short, with 12 bases between. This CDR3 is built from 13 residues. The sample taken for sequencing was blood. The rearrangement joins TRBV24-1 to TRBJ2-5; no clear D gene. This sequence originates from a human donor in good health. The CDR3 DNA reads TGTGCCACCCGATCGGACGGGCAAGAGACCCAGTACTTC. It encodes CATRSDGQETQYF.